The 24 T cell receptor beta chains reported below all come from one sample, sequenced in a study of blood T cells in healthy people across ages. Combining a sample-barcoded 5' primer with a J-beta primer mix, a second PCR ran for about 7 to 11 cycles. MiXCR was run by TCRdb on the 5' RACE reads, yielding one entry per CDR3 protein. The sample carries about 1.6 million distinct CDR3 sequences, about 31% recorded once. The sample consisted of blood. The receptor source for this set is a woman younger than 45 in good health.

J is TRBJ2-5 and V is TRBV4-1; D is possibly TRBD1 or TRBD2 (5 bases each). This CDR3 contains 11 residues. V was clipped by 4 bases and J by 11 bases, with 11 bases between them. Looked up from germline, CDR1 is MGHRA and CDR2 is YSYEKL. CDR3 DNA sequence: TGCGCCAGCAGCCGGGACGGTGAGCAGTACTTC. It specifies CASSRDGEQYF.

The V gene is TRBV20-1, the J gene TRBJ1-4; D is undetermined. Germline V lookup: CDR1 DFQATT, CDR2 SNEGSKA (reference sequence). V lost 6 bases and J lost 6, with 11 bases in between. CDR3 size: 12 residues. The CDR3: CSAKPSYEKLFF. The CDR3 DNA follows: TGCAGTGCAAAACCGAGCTATGAAAAACTGTTTTTT.

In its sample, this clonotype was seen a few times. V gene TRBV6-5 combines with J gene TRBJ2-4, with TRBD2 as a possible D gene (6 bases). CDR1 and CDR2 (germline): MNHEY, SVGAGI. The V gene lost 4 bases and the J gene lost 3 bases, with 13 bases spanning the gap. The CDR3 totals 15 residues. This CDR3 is CASSLGGIGKNIQYF. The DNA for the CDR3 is TGTGCCAGCAGTTTGGGGGGTATCGGCAAAAACATTCAGTACTTC.

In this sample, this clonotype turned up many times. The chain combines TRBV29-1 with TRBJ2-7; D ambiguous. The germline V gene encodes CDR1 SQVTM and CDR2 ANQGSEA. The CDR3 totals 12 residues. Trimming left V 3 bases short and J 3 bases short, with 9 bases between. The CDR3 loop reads CSVEGKRYEQYF. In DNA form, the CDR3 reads TGCAGCGTTGAGGGAAAACGCTACGAGCAGTACTTC.

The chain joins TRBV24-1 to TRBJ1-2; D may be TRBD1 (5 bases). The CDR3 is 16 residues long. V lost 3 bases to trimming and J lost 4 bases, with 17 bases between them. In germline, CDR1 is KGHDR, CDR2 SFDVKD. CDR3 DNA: TGTGCCACCAGTGATCCCGGGACCTCAGGGAGCTATGGCTACACCTTC. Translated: CATSDPGTSGSYGYTF.

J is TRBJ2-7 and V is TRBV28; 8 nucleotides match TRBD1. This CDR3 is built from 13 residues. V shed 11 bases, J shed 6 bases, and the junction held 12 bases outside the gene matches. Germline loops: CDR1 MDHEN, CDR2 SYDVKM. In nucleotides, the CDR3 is TGTGCCTACGGCCAGGGGGCCCCGAGCGAGCAGTACTTC. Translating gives CAYGQGAPSEQYF.

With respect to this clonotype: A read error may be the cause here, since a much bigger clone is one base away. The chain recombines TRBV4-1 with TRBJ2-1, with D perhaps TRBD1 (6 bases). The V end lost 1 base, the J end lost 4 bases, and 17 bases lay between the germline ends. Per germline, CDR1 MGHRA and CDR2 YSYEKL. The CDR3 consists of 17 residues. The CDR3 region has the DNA TGCGCCAGCAGCCAAGTCGCGGGCGAGGGGGATTACAATGAGCAGTTCTTC. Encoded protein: CASSQVAGEGDYNEQFF.

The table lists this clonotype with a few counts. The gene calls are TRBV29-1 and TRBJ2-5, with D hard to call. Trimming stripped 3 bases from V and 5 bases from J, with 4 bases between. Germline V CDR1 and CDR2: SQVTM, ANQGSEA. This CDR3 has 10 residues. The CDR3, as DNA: TGCAGCGTTGACGCCGAGACCCAGTACTTC. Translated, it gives CSVDAETQYF.

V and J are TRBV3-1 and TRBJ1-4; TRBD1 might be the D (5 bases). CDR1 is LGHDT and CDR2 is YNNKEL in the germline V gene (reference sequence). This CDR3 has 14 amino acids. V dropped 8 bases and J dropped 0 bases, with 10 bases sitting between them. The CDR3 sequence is CASRKGTTNEKLFF. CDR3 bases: TGTGCCAGCCGGAAGGGGACAACTAATGAAAAACTGTTTTTT.

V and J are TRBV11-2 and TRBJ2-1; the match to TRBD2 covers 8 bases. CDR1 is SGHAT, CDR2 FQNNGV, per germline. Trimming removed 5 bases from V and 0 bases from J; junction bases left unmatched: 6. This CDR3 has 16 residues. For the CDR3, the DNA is TGTGCCAGCAGCCCAGGCGGGGGGCACTCCTACAATGAGCAGTTCTTC. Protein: CASSPGGGHSYNEQFF.

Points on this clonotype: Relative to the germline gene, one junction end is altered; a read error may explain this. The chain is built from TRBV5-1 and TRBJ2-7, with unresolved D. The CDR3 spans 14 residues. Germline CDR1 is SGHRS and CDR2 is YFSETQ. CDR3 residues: CASNLVTDSYEQYF. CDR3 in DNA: TGCGCCAGCAACTTGGTAACAGACTCCTACGAGCAGTACTTC.

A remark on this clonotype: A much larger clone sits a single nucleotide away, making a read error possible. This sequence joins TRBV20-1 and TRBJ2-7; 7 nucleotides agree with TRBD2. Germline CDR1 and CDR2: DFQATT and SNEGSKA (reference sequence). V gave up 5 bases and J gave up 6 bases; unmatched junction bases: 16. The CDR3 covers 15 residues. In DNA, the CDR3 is TGCAGTGCTCACCGACGGGAGGCTCGAACCTGCGAGCAGTACTTC. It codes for CSAHRREARTCEQYF.

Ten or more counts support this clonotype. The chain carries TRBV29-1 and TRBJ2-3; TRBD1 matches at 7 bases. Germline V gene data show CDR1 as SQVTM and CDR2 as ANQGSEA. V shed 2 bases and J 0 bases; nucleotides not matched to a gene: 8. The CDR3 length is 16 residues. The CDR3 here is CSVEFRGQYSTDTQYF. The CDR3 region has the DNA TGCAGCGTTGAATTTCGGGGACAGTACAGCACAGATACGCAGTATTTT.

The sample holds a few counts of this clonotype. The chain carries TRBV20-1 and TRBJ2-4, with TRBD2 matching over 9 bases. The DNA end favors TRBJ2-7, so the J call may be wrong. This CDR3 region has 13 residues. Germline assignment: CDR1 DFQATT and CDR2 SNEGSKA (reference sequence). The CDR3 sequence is CSARNSGRPEQYF. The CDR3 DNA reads TGCAGTGCTAGAAATAGCGGGAGACCCGAGCAGTACTTC.

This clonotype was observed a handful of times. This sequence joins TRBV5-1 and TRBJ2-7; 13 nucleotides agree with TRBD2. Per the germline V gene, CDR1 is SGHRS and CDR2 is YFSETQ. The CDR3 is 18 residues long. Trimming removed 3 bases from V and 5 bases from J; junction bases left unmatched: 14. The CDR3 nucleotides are TGCGCCAGCAGCTCTGGAGGGACTAGCGGGAATAGGGTCCACGAGCAGTACTTC. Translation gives CASSSGGTSGNRVHEQYF.

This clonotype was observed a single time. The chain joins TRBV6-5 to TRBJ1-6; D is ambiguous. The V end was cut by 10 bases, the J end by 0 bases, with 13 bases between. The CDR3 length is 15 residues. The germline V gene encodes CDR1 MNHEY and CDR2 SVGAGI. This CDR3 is CATLRTSSYNSPLHF. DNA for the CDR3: TGTGCCACTCTCCGGACGAGCTCCTATAATTCACCCCTCCACTTT.

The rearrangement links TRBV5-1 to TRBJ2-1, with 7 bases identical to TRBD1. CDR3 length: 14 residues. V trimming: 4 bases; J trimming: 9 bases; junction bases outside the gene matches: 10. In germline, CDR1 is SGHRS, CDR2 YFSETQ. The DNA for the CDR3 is TGCGCCAGCAGCGACAGGGCACCCAGAGGTGAGCAGTTCTTC. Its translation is CASSDRAPRGEQFF.

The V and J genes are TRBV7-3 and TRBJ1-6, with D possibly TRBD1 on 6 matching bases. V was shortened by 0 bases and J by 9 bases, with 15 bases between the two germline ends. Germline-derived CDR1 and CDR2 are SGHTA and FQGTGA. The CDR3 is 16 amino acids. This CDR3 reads CASSLTVGGRGSPLHF. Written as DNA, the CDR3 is TGTGCCAGCAGCTTAACGGTCGGCGGCAGGGGTTCACCCCTCCACTTT.

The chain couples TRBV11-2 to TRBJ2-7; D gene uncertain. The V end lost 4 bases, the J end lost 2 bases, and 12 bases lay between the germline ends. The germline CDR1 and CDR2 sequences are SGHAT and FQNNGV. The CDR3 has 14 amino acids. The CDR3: CASSSPSLAYEQYF. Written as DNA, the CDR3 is TGTGCCAGCAGCTCCCCAAGTCTCGCCTACGAGCAGTACTTC.

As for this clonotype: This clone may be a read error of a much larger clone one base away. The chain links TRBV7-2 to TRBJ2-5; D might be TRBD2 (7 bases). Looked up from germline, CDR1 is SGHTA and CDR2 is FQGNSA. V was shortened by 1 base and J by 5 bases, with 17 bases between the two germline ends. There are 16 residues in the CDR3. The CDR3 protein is CASSLVFGGGHETQYF. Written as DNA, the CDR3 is TGTGCCAGCAGCTTAGTCTTTGGGGGGGGCCACGAGACCCAGTACTTC.

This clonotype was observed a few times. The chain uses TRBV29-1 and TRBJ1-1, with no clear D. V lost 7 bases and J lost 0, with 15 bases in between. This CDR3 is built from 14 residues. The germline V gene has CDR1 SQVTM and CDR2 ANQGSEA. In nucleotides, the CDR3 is TGCAGCGGCAATTTACTTACGATGAACACTGAAGCTTTCTTT. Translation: CSGNLLTMNTEAFF.

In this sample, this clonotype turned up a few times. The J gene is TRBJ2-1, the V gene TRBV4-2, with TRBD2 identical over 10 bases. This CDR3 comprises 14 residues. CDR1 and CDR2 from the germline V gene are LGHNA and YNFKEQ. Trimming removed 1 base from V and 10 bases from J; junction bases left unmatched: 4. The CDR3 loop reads CASSQAASGSEQFF. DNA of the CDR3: TGTGCCAGCAGCCAAGCGGCTAGCGGGAGCGAGCAGTTCTTC.

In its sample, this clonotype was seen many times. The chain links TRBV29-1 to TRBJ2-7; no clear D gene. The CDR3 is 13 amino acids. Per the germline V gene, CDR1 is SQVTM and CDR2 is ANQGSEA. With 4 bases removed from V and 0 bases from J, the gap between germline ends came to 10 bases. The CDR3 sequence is CSVVSSVSYEQYF. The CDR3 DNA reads TGCAGCGTTGTGAGCTCGGTCTCCTACGAGCAGTACTTC.

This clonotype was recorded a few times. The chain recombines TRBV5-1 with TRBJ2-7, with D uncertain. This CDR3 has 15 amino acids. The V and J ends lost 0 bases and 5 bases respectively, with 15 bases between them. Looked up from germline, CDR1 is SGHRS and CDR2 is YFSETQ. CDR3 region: CASSLGEIGFHEQYF. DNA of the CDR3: TGCGCCAGCAGCTTGGGAGAGATAGGGTTCCACGAGCAGTACTTC.